Listed here are 16 T cell receptor beta chains from one sample, sequenced in a study of identical twins. TCRdb called the 5' RACE reads again in MiXCR, with one record for every CDR3 protein. The sample gives 400,000 to 550,000 distinct CDR3 sequences, approximately 22% of which show up once; around 0.91% is in the top ten. The sample was also linked to a second study, of T cells expressing NK-cell markers.

The sample was CD4+ T cells sorted from blood. Every receptor here comes from a woman aged 18-29 years in good health.

This clonotype was recorded many times. J is TRBJ2-1 and V is TRBV6-2 or TRBV6-3, with 7 bases lining up with TRBD2. The CDR3 totals 17 residues. The ends lost 0 bases at V and 5 bases at J; junction bases unmatched: 10. Germline CDR1 reads MNHEY; CDR2 reads SVGEGT. This CDR3 reads CASSYSNLAETDNEQFF. The CDR3 region has the DNA TGTGCCAGCAGTTACTCGAATCTAGCGGAGACCGACAATGAGCAGTTCTTC.

This clonotype was seen more than once but under ten times. V and J are TRBV20-1 and TRBJ2-5; no clear D gene. CDR1 DFQATT and CDR2 SNEGSKA come from the germline V gene (reference sequence). Deletions cut 3 bases from V and 4 bases from J, with 12 bases between. The CDR3 loop spans 13 amino acids. CDR3 sequence: CSASLALRETQYF. CDR3 nucleotide sequence: TGCAGTGCTAGTTTGGCCCTGAGAGAGACCCAGTACTTC.

The chain uses TRBV29-1 and TRBJ1-1, with D unclear. Trimming cost V 4 bases and J 4 bases, with 13 bases left between them. Germline V gives CDR1 SQVTM, CDR2 ANQGSEA. The CDR3 contains 13 residues. CDR3 sequence reads: CSVVKGGGTEAFF. CDR3 nucleotide sequence: TGCAGCGTTGTAAAGGGCGGTGGCACTGAAGCTTTCTTT.

The rearrangement joins TRBV5-1 to TRBJ1-1; D is ambiguous. V was trimmed by 0 bases and J by 3 bases, leaving 6 bases between them. Germline V lookup: CDR1 SGHRS, CDR2 YFSETQ. The CDR3 covers 13 residues. The CDR3 coding sequence is TGCGCCAGCAGCTTGGTACCAGACACTGAAGCTTTCTTT. It yields the protein CASSLVPDTEAFF. Full variable domain (rest looked up from reference TRBV5-1 and TRBJ1-1): KAGVTQTPRYLIKTRGQQVTLSCSPISGHRSVSWYQQTPGQGLQFLFEYFSETQRNKGNFPGRFSGRQFSNSRSEMNVSTLELGDSALYLCASSLVPDTEAFFGQGTRLTVV.

The V and J genes are TRBV18 and TRBJ2-1; D is ambiguous. The length of the CDR3 is 13 residues. V was clipped by 3 bases and J by 7 bases, with 10 bases between them. Germline V CDR1 and CDR2: KGHSH, LQKENI. The CDR3 loop reads CASSPESRNEQFF. For the CDR3, the DNA is TGTGCCAGCTCACCGGAGTCTCGGAATGAGCAGTTCTTC.

The chain carries TRBV3-1 and TRBJ1-5, with 8 bases matching TRBD1. Germline CDR1 is LGHDT and CDR2 is YNNKEL (reference sequence). With V trimmed by 2 bases and J by 4 bases, 1 base remained unmatched. This CDR3 region has 14 residues. The CDR3 DNA reads TGTGCCAGCAGCCAACAGGGGGCGAATCAGCCCCAGCATTTT. Translation: CASSQQGANQPQHF.

The chain employs TRBV20-1 and TRBJ2-1; 12 bases are a match to TRBD2. Germline V gene lookup returns CDR1 DFQATT and CDR2 SNEGSKA (reference sequence). The ends lost 0 bases at V and 8 bases at J; junction bases unmatched: 8. The CDR3 loop spans 16 amino acids. CDR3 residues: CSARDPRLAGVDEQFF. CDR3 DNA: TGCAGTGCTAGAGATCCCCGACTAGCGGGGGTCGATGAGCAGTTCTTC.

The gene calls are TRBV5-6 and TRBJ2-1; TRBD2 might be the D (6 bases). This CDR3 has 15 amino acids. Per germline, CDR1 SGHDT and CDR2 YYEEEE. V lost 3 bases and J 0 bases, leaving 10 bases between the germline ends. The chain's CDR3 is CASSWGRSSYNEQFF. CDR3 DNA sequence: TGTGCCAGCAGCTGGGGGAGGAGCTCCTACAATGAGCAGTTCTTC. Full variable domain (remainder filled in from reference TRBV5-6 and TRBJ2-1): DAGVTQSPTHLIKTRGQQVTLRCSPKSGHDTVSWYQQALGQGPQFIFQYYEEEERQRGNFPDRFSGHQFPNYSSELNVNALLLGDSALYLCASSWGRSSYNEQFFGPGTRLTVL.

The table lists this clonotype with a few counts. The V call is TRBV4-3, the J call TRBJ1-1; no clear D gene. Deletions cut 2 bases from V and 1 base from J, with 8 bases between. In germline, CDR1 is LGHNA, CDR2 YSLEER. The CDR3 spans 14 residues. Written as DNA, the CDR3 is TGCGCCAGCAGCCAACGACTGGGGAACACTGAAGCTTTCTTT. It yields the protein CASSQRLGNTEAFF.

This clonotype was found a few times. The chain links TRBV7-2 to TRBJ2-1, with a tentative D call TRBD2 (6 bases). Germline values: CDR1 SGHTA, CDR2 FQGNSA. V was shortened by 5 bases and J by 0 bases, with 11 bases between the two germline ends. This CDR3 contains 15 residues. CDR3 nucleotides: TGTGCCAGCAGCCGGGACTCGCCCTCCTACAATGAGCAGTTCTTC. It yields the protein CASSRDSPSYNEQFF.

The chain is built from TRBV19 and TRBJ2-6, with D perhaps TRBD2 (5 bases). The ends were cut back, 3 bases at V and 2 bases at J, with 11 bases in the middle. Germline V gene lookup returns CDR1 LNHDA and CDR2 SQIVND (reference sequence). The CDR3 loop spans 16 amino acids. Here the CDR3 reads CASSIKRVPGANVLTF. The CDR3 DNA is TGTGCCAGTAGTATTAAGAGGGTACCTGGGGCCAACGTCCTGACTTTC.

The chain links TRBV15 to TRBJ2-1, with a possible D match to TRBD2 (5 bases). From germline, CDR1 is LNHNV and CDR2 YYDKDF (reference sequence). The CDR3 runs 15 residues. Trimming pared 6 bases from V and 6 bases from J, leaving 18 bases between. The CDR3 reads CATRSPERNCNEQFF. CDR3 bases: TGTGCCACCAGGAGCCCGGAGCGGAACTGCAATGAGCAGTTCTTC.

The chain has TRBV7-6 and TRBJ1-1; no reliable D call. Trimming removed 1 base at V and 3 bases at J, with 6 bases between. The length of the CDR3 is 13 residues. Germline V gene data show CDR1 as SGHVS and CDR2 as FNYEAQ. Here the CDR3 reads CASSLGQYTEAFF. CDR3 bases: TGTGCCAGCAGCTTAGGGCAGTACACTGAAGCTTTCTTT.

The chain uses TRBV6-5 and TRBJ2-7, with 11 bases lining up with TRBD1. The germline gives CDR1 MNHEY, CDR2 SVGAGI. V lost 0 bases, J lost 6 bases, and 4 bases stayed unmatched. The CDR3 covers 15 residues. CDR3 in DNA: TGTGCCAGCAGTTACTCCCGGGACAGGGGGTTCGAGCAGTACTTC. Its protein product is CASSYSRDRGFEQYF.

This clonotype turned up a few times. The V gene is TRBV15, the J gene TRBJ2-7; perhaps TRBD1 as D (5 bases). The CDR3 extends over 18 amino acids. Germline-derived CDR1 and CDR2 are LNHNV and YYDKDF (reference sequence). The V end was cut by 2 bases, the J end by 3 bases, with 23 bases between. The DNA of the CDR3 is TGTGCCACCAGCAGATTACCCTCACCTCAGGGTAGCCTCTACGAGCAGTACTTC. This sequence encodes CATSRLPSPQGSLYEQYF.

A single count supports this clonotype. The rearrangement joins TRBV20-1 to TRBJ1-1; unclear D gene. Germline values: CDR1 DFQATT, CDR2 SNEGSKA (reference sequence). V gave up 0 bases and J gave up 3 bases, with 8 bases separating them. The CDR3 length is 13 residues. The CDR3 sequence: CSARDQLHTEAFF. DNA for the CDR3: TGCAGTGCTAGAGATCAATTGCACACTGAAGCTTTCTTT.